These 11 T cell receptor beta chains originate from one sample sequenced in a study of blood T cell repertoires in COVID-19. The assay was immunoSEQ multiplex PCR, and TCRdb's table has in-frame clones only and misses some. Of roughly 140,000 clones listed, 70% to 90% are singletons. Sequencing input: PBMCs or T cells enriched from blood (not recorded which). All receptors derive from a woman aged 40 to 50 who had recovered from COVID-19.

The rearrangement links TRBV3-1 (or the pseudogene TRBV3-2) to TRBJ2-3, with a weak D call TRBD2 (6 bases). CDR3 length: 14 amino acids. Germline CDR1 reads LGHDT; CDR2 reads YNNKEL (reference sequence). V shed 4 bases and J shed 4 bases, with 12 bases lying between them. CDR3 sequence (DNA): TGTGCCAGCAGCCCCCGCGGGGCCCCAGATACGCAGTATTTT. Protein: CASSPRGAPDTQYF.

This clone has more than one count but fewer than ten. The V and J genes are TRBV12-3 or TRBV12-4 and TRBJ2-1; TRBD2 might be the D (5 bases). This CDR3 is built from 13 residues. Between the trimmed V and J ends, which lost 4 bases and 4 bases, there was a span of 8 bases. In DNA form, the CDR3 reads TGTGCCAGCAGTTCGGGGTCGTACAATGAGCAGTTCTTC. It translates to CASSSGSYNEQFF.

The CDR3 DNA sequence: TGCGCCAGCAGCCAAGATTGGAGCTCCTACGAGCAGTACTTC. It is translated as CASSQDWSSYEQYF. The chain combines TRBV4-1 with TRBJ2-7; D not resolved. Trimming removed 0 bases at V and 0 bases at J, with 6 bases between. This CDR3 spans 14 amino acids. Germline CDR1 is MGHRA and CDR2 is YSYEKL.

The count of this clone is one. V usage is TRBV10-3 and J usage is TRBJ1-2; 10 positions match TRBD1. The ends lost 8 bases at V and 7 bases at J; junction bases unmatched: 7. Germline V gene data show CDR1 as ENHRY and CDR2 as SYGVKD. There are 13 residues in the CDR3. For the CDR3, the DNA is TGTGCCATCCCGGGACAGGGGTTAATTGGCTACACCTTC. It is translated as CAIPGQGLIGYTF.

J is TRBJ1-2 and V is TRBV7-8, with D unclear. The CDR3 sequence is 15 residues long. Germline lookup yields CDR1 SGHVS and CDR2 FQNEAQ. Trimming shortened V by 1 base and J by 4 bases, and 13 bases separated the two germline ends. CDR3 sequence: CASSLGPSGGYGYTF. The CDR3 DNA follows: TGTGCCAGCAGCTTAGGACCGAGCGGCGGCTATGGCTACACCTTC. The full variable domain, completed using reference TRBV7-8 and TRBJ1-2, is GAGVSQSPRYKVAKRGQDVALRCDPISGHVSLFWYQQALGQGPEFLTYFQNEAQLDKSGLPSDRFFAERPEGSVSTLKIQRTQQEDSAVYLCASSLGPSGGYGYTFGSGTRLTVV.

This clone was counted a single time. The V and J genes are TRBV7-7 and TRBJ1-1; weak D call: TRBD1 (6 bases). This CDR3 has 13 residues. Germline V gene lookup returns CDR1 SSHAT and CDR2 FNYEAQ (reference sequence). V lost 4 bases and J 1 base, leaving 7 bases between the germline ends. DNA of the CDR3: TGTGCCAGCAGCTCGGACAGGAACACTGAAGCTTTCTTT. It encodes CASSSDRNTEAFF.

The J gene is TRBJ1-1, the V gene TRBV7-3, with unresolved D. The CDR3 covers 13 residues. Germline V gives CDR1 SGHTA, CDR2 FQGTGA. The V end was cut by 5 bases, the J end by 0 bases, with 7 bases between. CDR3 DNA: TGTGCCAGCAGCCGAACGGTGAACACTGAAGCTTTCTTT. Its protein product is CASSRTVNTEAFF. Filled out from reference TRBV7-3 and TRBJ1-1, the complete variable domain reads GAGVSQTPSNKVTEKGKYVELRCDPISGHTALYWYRQSLGQGPEFLIYFQGTGAADDSGLPNDRFFAVRPEGSVSTLKIQRTERGDSAVYLCASSRTVNTEAFFGQGTRLTVV.

Of note for this clone: Other nucleotide sequences from this sample produce the same CDR3. CDR3 DNA sequence: TGCGCCAGCAGCTTGGGACAGGGGGCGAACACTGAAGCTTTCTTT. It is translated as CASSLGQGANTEAFF. The chain joins TRBV5-1 to TRBJ1-1; TRBD1 matches at 10 bases. The CDR3 spans 15 residues. Trimming cost V 0 bases and J 1 base; bases outside gene matches: 0. CDR1 and CDR2 from the germline V gene are SGHRS and YFSETQ. Full variable domain (rest looked up from reference TRBV5-1 and TRBJ1-1): KAGVTQTPRYLIKTRGQQVTLSCSPISGHRSVSWYQQTPGQGLQFLFEYFSETQRNKGNFPGRFSGRQFSNSRSEMNVSTLELGDSALYLCASSLGQGANTEAFFGQGTRLTVV.

The chain links TRBV7-6 to TRBJ2-6; D is unclear. The V end was cut by 5 bases, the J end by 0 bases, with 5 bases between. Looked up from germline, CDR1 is SGHVS and CDR2 is FNYEAQ. The CDR3 is 14 residues long. The CDR3 sequence is CASSPRSGANVLTF. The CDR3 DNA reads TGTGCCAGCAGCCCCCGCTCTGGGGCCAACGTCCTGACTTTC.

This clone was seen a few times. The chain combines TRBV5-1 with TRBJ2-3; D remains ambiguous. From germline, CDR1 is SGHRS and CDR2 YFSETQ. The CDR3 loop spans 15 amino acids. V was cut by 0 bases and J by 2 bases, with 10 bases left in between. The CDR3 region is CASSLDHSYTDTQYF. In DNA form, the CDR3 reads TGCGCCAGCAGCTTGGATCACAGTTACACAGATACGCAGTATTTT.

CDR3 coding DNA: TGTGCCAGCAGCTTAGCGGGGACCTACAATGAGCAGTTCTTC. Translation gives CASSLAGTYNEQFF. This chain joins TRBV11-2 and TRBJ2-1; tentatively, D is TRBD2 (5 bases). The V end lost 1 base, the J end lost 2 bases, and 6 bases lay between the germline ends. Germline V gene sequence: CDR1 SGHAT, CDR2 FQNNGV. The CDR3 has 14 amino acids.